This TCR beta chain was found in a study of blood T cell repertoires in COVID-19. Study processing details: Reference gene primer amplification gave estimated nucleated cell counts. Repertoires were generated with immunoSEQ multiplex PCR, while TCRdb's copy carries only in-frame clones and drops some. From that table come the V and J calls and clone size; the DNA was used to work out D and trimming. The table shows about 78,000 clones, with 88% occurring only once. The source of this sequence is a man between 65 and 79 years old with active or convalescent COVID-19. The sample consisted of peripheral blood.

This chain's CDR3 is CASSIAGGNTGELFF. CDR3 in DNA: TGTGCCAGCAGTATAGCGGGGGGCAACACCGGGGAGCTGTTTTTT. The chain combines TRBV5-4 with TRBJ2-2, with TRBD2 identical over 10 bases. J was trimmed by 2 bases and V by 5 bases; bases with no gene match: 3. Germline V gene lookup returns CDR1 SGHNT and CDR2 YYREEE (reference sequence). CDR3 size: 15 residues.